The 22 T cell receptor beta chains given below trace back to one sample, sequenced in a study of cytomegalovirus exposure and HLA in healthy donors. Only in-frame clones appear in the TCRdb table, and some are missing; sequencing was by immunoSEQ multiplex PCR. Of roughly 330,000 clones in the sample, roughly nine tenths were seen once. The specimen was PBMCs. The receptor source for this set is a woman between 25 and 40 years old in good health and CMV-seropositive.

The rearrangement links TRBV5-6 to TRBJ1-2; TRBD1 aligns across 10 bases. Germline V CDR1 and CDR2: SGHDT, YYEEEE. V gave up 0 bases and J gave up 4 bases; unmatched junction bases: 6. This CDR3 has 16 amino acids. CDR3 sequence reads: CASSLARTGGSYGYTF. The CDR3 DNA reads as TGTGCCAGCAGCTTGGCGAGGACAGGGGGTTCCTATGGCTACACCTTC.

This chain links TRBV5-6 with TRBJ1-1; 7 bases map to TRBD1. Germline trimming cut 2 bases from V and 7 bases from J; bases unmatched to any gene: 8. Germline V gene lookup returns CDR1 SGHDT and CDR2 YYEEEE. The CDR3 sequence is 14 residues long. In DNA form, the CDR3 reads TGTGCCAGCAGCTTCATACAGGGGATCGATGAAGCTTTCTTT. Its translation is CASSFIQGIDEAFF. The full variable domain, rest sourced from reference TRBV5-6 and TRBJ1-1, is DAGVTQSPTHLIKTRGQQVTLRCSPKSGHDTVSWYQQALGQGPQFIFQYYEEEERQRGNFPDRFSGHQFPNYSSELNVNALLLGDSALYLCASSFIQGIDEAFFGQGTRLTVV.

On this clone itself: This CDR3 is also generated by other DNA sequences in the sample. The chain combines TRBV20-1 with TRBJ1-1; D not resolved. V gave up 6 bases and J gave up 2 bases, with 4 bases separating them. Germline loops: CDR1 DFQATT, CDR2 SNEGSKA (reference sequence). The CDR3 is 10 amino acids. CDR3 in DNA: TGCAGTGCCAGAAACACTGAAGCTTTCTTT. This encodes CSARNTEAFF.

The chain uses TRBV9 and TRBJ2-7; no definite D call. The CDR3 totals 16 residues. V was trimmed by 4 bases and J by 3 bases, leaving 20 bases between them. Germline loops: CDR1 SGDLS, CDR2 YYNGEE. The DNA for the CDR3 is TGTGCCAGCAGCCTACAACCATCCGGACCGCTCTACGAGCAGTACTTC. Protein product: CASSLQPSGPLYEQYF.

This clone was recorded many times. This rearrangement joins TRBV7-9 to TRBJ1-1, with D possibly being TRBD1 (6 bases). Germline CDR1 SEHNR, CDR2 FQNEAQ (reference sequence). V lost 5 bases, J lost 8 bases, and 9 bases lay in between. The CDR3 length is 11 residues. The CDR3 sequence is CASSAGQEAFF. Here the CDR3 DNA reads TGTGCCAGCAGCGCGGGACAAGAAGCTTTCTTT.

V is TRBV7-8 and J is TRBJ1-3, with D unresolved. Germline assignment: CDR1 SGHVS and CDR2 FQNEAQ. The CDR3 consists of 17 residues. V was pared by 2 bases and J by 2 bases, with 16 bases between. CDR3 sequence (DNA): TGTGCCAGCAGCTTATCGACCCGGACTGGGCCTGGAAACACCATATATTTT. Its protein is CASSLSTRTGPGNTIYF. Full variable domain (rest looked up from reference TRBV7-8 and TRBJ1-3): GAGVSQSPRYKVAKRGQDVALRCDPISGHVSLFWYQQALGQGPEFLTYFQNEAQLDKSGLPSDRFFAERPEGSVSTLKIQRTQQEDSAVYLCASSLSTRTGPGNTIYFGEGSWLTVV.

The V gene is TRBV7-9, the J gene TRBJ1-2; possibly TRBD1 for D (5 bases). Germline-derived CDR1 and CDR2 are SEHNR and FQNEAQ (reference sequence). V lost 4 bases and J 5 bases, leaving 8 bases between the germline ends. CDR3 size: 12 residues. The CDR3 spells CASSSQGYGYTF. CDR3 DNA sequence: TGTGCCAGCAGCTCCCAGGGTTATGGCTACACCTTC.

V usage is TRBV7-6 and J usage is TRBJ2-5, with TRBD1 identical over 10 bases. The length of the CDR3 is 16 residues. Germline CDR1 is SGHVS and CDR2 is FNYEAQ. V shed 0 bases, J shed 3 bases, and the junction held 4 bases outside the gene matches. For the CDR3, the DNA is TGTGCCAGCAGCTTAGCGGGGACAGGGGTCAAAGAGACCCAGTACTTC. Amino acids: CASSLAGTGVKETQYF.

The chain couples TRBV4-2 to TRBJ2-1; 7 bases agree with TRBD2. The CDR3 covers 13 residues. Trimming cost V 1 base and J 10 bases; bases outside gene matches: 4. Germline lookup yields CDR1 LGHNA and CDR2 YNFKEQ. The CDR3 bases are TGTGCCAGCAGCCAAGGGGGTAGCGGGGAGCAGTTCTTC. Translated: CASSQGGSGEQFF.

This chain connects TRBV5-4 to TRBJ2-1, with 9 bases aligning to TRBD2. V was clipped by 4 bases and J by 3 bases; unmatched bases: 5. Germline loops: CDR1 SGHNT, CDR2 YYREEE (reference sequence). This CDR3 is built from 15 residues. CDR3 nucleotide sequence: TGTGCCAGCAGCACCGGGACTAGCAGCTACAATGAGCAGTTCTTC. Its protein is CASSTGTSSYNEQFF.

The chain joins TRBV5-1 to TRBJ2-2, with no clear D. Germline lookup yields CDR1 SGHRS and CDR2 YFSETQ. This CDR3 contains 13 residues. V was pared by 5 bases and J by 1 base, with 6 bases between. The CDR3 region is CASRSVNTGELFF. Here the CDR3 DNA reads TGCGCCAGCAGATCGGTGAACACCGGGGAGCTGTTTTTT.

This clone occurred once. This chain links TRBV5-6 with TRBJ1-2; 8 bases are a match to TRBD1. Germline CDR1 and CDR2: SGHDT and YYEEEE. The CDR3 runs to 15 residues. The junction had 6 bases not matched to a gene; V was cut back by 3 bases and J by 2 bases. The CDR3 spells CASSSPGGANYGYTF. CDR3 DNA: TGTGCCAGCAGCTCCCCAGGGGGCGCGAACTATGGCTACACCTTC.

V gene TRBV9 combines with J gene TRBJ1-3, with no clear D. The CDR3 is 13 residues long. With 5 bases removed from V and 0 bases from J, the gap between germline ends came to 6 bases. Per the germline V gene, CDR1 is SGDLS and CDR2 is YYNGEE. The CDR3 nucleotides read TGTGCCAGCAGTGACACCTCTGGAAACACCATATATTTT. This sequence encodes CASSDTSGNTIYF.

The chain is built from TRBV5-1 and TRBJ2-7; the match to TRBD1 covers 11 bases. The V and J ends lost 4 bases and 6 bases, in that order; junction bases with no gene match: 6. The CDR3 has 14 residues. Germline assignment: CDR1 SGHRS and CDR2 YFSETQ. As DNA, the CDR3 is TGCGCCAGCAGCCCGGGACAGGGGGGCCTCGAGCAGTACTTC. Amino acids: CASSPGQGGLEQYF.

The V and J genes are TRBV7-9 and TRBJ2-3, with D unresolved. The V gene lost 0 bases and the J gene lost 3 bases, with 7 bases spanning the gap. This CDR3 comprises 14 residues. CDR1 and CDR2 from the germline V gene are SEHNR and FQNEAQ (reference sequence). The CDR3: CASSLALETDTQYF. CDR3 DNA: TGTGCCAGCAGCTTAGCGCTAGAAACAGATACGCAGTATTTT.

The rearrangement uses TRBV4-3 and TRBJ1-4; D is possibly TRBD1 (5 bases). V was trimmed by 0 bases and J by 4 bases, leaving 12 bases between them. This CDR3 contains 16 residues. The germline V gene encodes CDR1 LGHNA and CDR2 YSLEER. CDR3: CASSQDRRQINEKLFF. The CDR3 region has the DNA TGCGCCAGCAGCCAAGATCGAAGACAGATTAATGAAAAACTGTTTTTT.

The chain links TRBV5-6 to TRBJ2-5; a weak D match, TRBD2 (6 bases). CDR1 is SGHDT, CDR2 YYEEEE, per germline. The CDR3 is 16 residues long. V was clipped by 4 bases and J by 1 base, with 17 bases between them. CDR3 sequence reads: CASSLGGAAIQETQYF. The CDR3 DNA reads as TGTGCCAGCAGCCTGGGAGGAGCAGCAATCCAAGAGACCCAGTACTTC.

The V and J genes are TRBV5-4 and TRBJ2-2; D gene uncertain. The CDR3 covers 13 residues. V gave up 1 base and J gave up 7 bases, with 8 bases separating them. Germline V gene data show CDR1 as SGHNT and CDR2 as YYREEE (reference sequence). This CDR3 is CASSLKSSGELFF. CDR3 coding DNA: TGTGCCAGCAGCTTGAAGTCCAGCGGGGAGCTGTTTTTT.

V usage is TRBV5-1 and J usage is TRBJ2-2; D perhaps matches TRBD1 (5 bases). Trimming pared 8 bases from V and 0 bases from J, leaving 17 bases between. This CDR3 has 16 residues. CDR1 is SGHRS and CDR2 is YFSETQ in the germline V gene. The CDR3 here is CASGMTALSNTGELFF. The CDR3, as DNA: TGCGCCAGTGGCATGACAGCCCTTTCGAACACCGGGGAGCTGTTTTTT.

The chain joins TRBV6-5 to TRBJ1-4, with 8 bases fitting TRBD1. Germline CDR1 reads MNHEY; CDR2 reads SVGAGI. The CDR3 extends over 15 amino acids. The junction had 2 bases not matched to a gene; V was cut back by 0 bases and J by 5 bases. Here the CDR3 reads CASSYSDRANEKLFF. CDR3 sequence (DNA): TGTGCCAGCAGTTACTCGGACAGGGCCAATGAAAAACTGTTTTTT.

This chain links TRBV6-1 with TRBJ1-2; 8 positions agree with TRBD1. CDR1 MNHNS and CDR2 SASEGT come from the germline V gene. V lost 7 bases, J lost 4 bases, and 2 bases stayed unmatched. The CDR3 is 12 amino acids. CDR3 amino acids: CASNGQGYGYTF. The CDR3 DNA reads as TGTGCCAGCAATGGACAGGGCTATGGCTACACCTTC.

The V call is TRBV13, the J call TRBJ2-7, with 10 bases matching TRBD1. The CDR3 runs 14 residues. CDR1 is PRHDT and CDR2 is FYEKMQ in the germline V gene (reference sequence). V gave up 7 bases and J gave up 4 bases; unmatched junction bases: 7. CDR3 nucleotide sequence: TGTGCCAGCACCCCAGGACAGGGGGTGTACGAGCAGTACTTC. Its translation: CASTPGQGVYEQYF.